Sequencing of this T cell receptor (beta chain) was carried out in a study of blood T cell repertoires in COVID-19. Study overall: From T cells, B-cell-depleted T cells, or PBMCs came the material, which was cDNA or gDNA.

Original analysis: Reference gene primer amplification gave nucleated cell count estimates. The table came from immunoSEQ multiplex PCR; TCRdb's copy has only in-frame clones and leaves some out. V and J calls and clone size are given by that table; D and trimming were obtained from the DNA. The data show around 240,000 clones, roughly 88% seen once. Clinical history reported by participants formed the basis on which cohorts were assigned. This CDR3 has 15 residues. The V gene lost 0 bases and the J gene lost 4 bases, with 11 bases spanning the gap. Germline V gives CDR1 SGHDT, CDR2 YYEEEE. This receptor was identified in a woman in her forties or fifties who had recovered from COVID-19. Specimen: PBMCs or T cells enriched from blood (not recorded which). V usage is TRBV5-6 and J usage is TRBJ1-5; possible D gene TRBD1, 6 bases. CDR3 in DNA: TGTGCCAGCAGCTTGGGGACAGCCTTGAATCAGCCCCAGCATTTT. This codes for CASSLGTALNQPQHF.